These T cell receptor beta chains were read from a single sample in a study of cytomegalovirus exposure and HLA in healthy donors. Libraries were prepared by immunoSEQ multiplex PCR; TCRdb keeps only in-frame clonotypes and omits some of them. The data contain 150,000 to 170,000 clones, about 75% of them singletons. Sequenced material: PBMCs. These receptors came from a man in his late teens or twenties in good health and CMV-seronegative. The CDR3 runs from the conserved cysteine through the conserved F or W. The order of the fields is clone size, D gene, J gene, V gene, CDR3 DNA, CDR3 protein. A D gene is named only where the DNA matches it firmly. Some rows have no size entry. The others give once, few or many, or a class for an expanded clone.

clone size: few
D gene: -
J gene: TRBJ2-5
V gene: TRBV9
CDR3 DNA: TGTGCCAGCACCCTGGGAGCGGCGAATCCCATGGGGACCCAGTACTTC
CDR3 protein: CASTLGAANPMGTQYF

clone size: -
D gene: TRBD2
J gene: TRBJ2-5
V gene: TRBV6-1
CDR3 DNA: TGTGCCAGCAGAGAGACTAGCGGGAGAGAGACCCAGTACTTC
CDR3 protein: CASRETSGRETQYF

clone size: -
D gene: -
J gene: TRBJ2-1
V gene: TRBV5-1
CDR3 DNA: TGCGCCAGCAGCCCCACGGGAACCTCCTACAATGAGCAGTTCTTC
CDR3 protein: CASSPTGTSYNEQFF

clone size: -
D gene: TRBD2
J gene: TRBJ2-5
V gene: TRBV10-2
CDR3 DNA: TGCGCCAGCATGAGGTACGGGAGGGTAGAAGAGACCCAGTACTTC
CDR3 protein: CASMRYGRVEETQYF

clone size: -
D gene: TRBD2
J gene: TRBJ2-1
V gene: TRBV9
CDR3 DNA: TGTGCCAGCAGCGTAGGACTAGCGGGAGTCGCCCATGAGCAGTTCTTC
CDR3 protein: CASSVGLAGVAHEQFF

clone size: -
D gene: -
J gene: TRBJ2-7
V gene: TRBV19
CDR3 DNA: TGTGCCAGTAGTATCTGGCAGGGGTCCTACGAGCAGTACTTC
CDR3 protein: CASSIWQGSYEQYF

clone size: -
D gene: -
J gene: TRBJ2-7
V gene: TRBV27
CDR3 DNA: TGTGCCAGCAGTTTATTGCTGGGGGACTCCTACGAGCAGTACTTC
CDR3 protein: CASSLLLGDSYEQYF

clone size: -
D gene: -
J gene: TRBJ2-5
V gene: TRBV5-1
CDR3 DNA: TGCGCCAGCAGCTTGGGGAATTCGGGAGAGACCCAGTACTTC
CDR3 protein: CASSLGNSGETQYF

clone size: -
D gene: TRBD1
J gene: TRBJ1-2
V gene: TRBV10-3
CDR3 DNA: TGTGCCATCAGTGAGTCGATTGGGGGTACAGGGGGCGGCTACACCTTC
CDR3 protein: CAISESIGGTGGGYTF

clone size: once
D gene: TRBD2
J gene: TRBJ2-7
V gene: TRBV27
CDR3 DNA: TGTGCCAGCAGTTTACTAGCGGGTTACGAGCAGTACTTC
CDR3 protein: CASSLLAGYEQYF

clone size: many
D gene: TRBD2
J gene: TRBJ2-3
V gene: TRBV6-4
CDR3 DNA: TGTGCCAGCAGCGCCGGGGGGGACGCAGATACGCAGTATTTT
CDR3 protein: CASSAGGDADTQYF

clone size: -
D gene: -
J gene: TRBJ1-4
V gene: TRBV10-3
CDR3 DNA: TGTGCCATCAGTGAGACGACAGGTTCAACTAATGAAAAACTGTTTTTT
CDR3 protein: CAISETTGSTNEKLFF

clone size: -
D gene: TRBD2
J gene: TRBJ2-1
V gene: TRBV19
CDR3 DNA: TGTGCCACCGCAGGGCGGGAGGCCCTCACCCAGTTCTTC
CDR3 protein: CATAGREALTQFF

clone size: -
D gene: -
J gene: TRBJ2-5
V gene: TRBV6-5
CDR3 DNA: TGTGCCAGCAGTCCTACTAGCTGGGAGCAGTACTTC
CDR3 protein: CASSPTSWEQYF

clone size: once
D gene: -
J gene: TRBJ1-2
V gene: TRBV18
CDR3 DNA: TGTGCCAGCTCGCCCGGGATCTCCTATGGCTACACCTTC
CDR3 protein: CASSPGISYGYTF

clone size: -
D gene: -
J gene: TRBJ1-3
V gene: TRBV5-1
CDR3 DNA: TGCGCCAGCAGCTTGGCCCCGGGTATGGGCTCTGGAAACACCATATATTTT
CDR3 protein: CASSLAPGMGSGNTIYF

clone size: few
D gene: -
J gene: TRBJ2-5
V gene: TRBV4-1
CDR3 DNA: TGCGCCAGCACGGATGGGACTGGATATCAAGAGACCCAGTACTTC
CDR3 protein: CASTDGTGYQETQYF

clone size: -
D gene: -
J gene: TRBJ2-7
V gene: TRBV28
CDR3 DNA: TGTGCCAGCAGTTTACCGGGAGCTTCCGAGCAGTACTTC
CDR3 protein: CASSLPGASEQYF

clone size: -
D gene: -
J gene: TRBJ1-5
V gene: TRBV28
CDR3 DNA: TGTGCCAGCAGTTGGGGGGGCAGAAGAAATCAGCCCCAGCATTTT
CDR3 protein: CASSWGGRRNQPQHF

clone size: few
D gene: -
J gene: TRBJ2-1
V gene: TRBV18
CDR3 DNA: TGTGCCAGCTCACCACCGACCGGAGGGCTCTGGGATGAGCAGTTCTTC
CDR3 protein: CASSPPTGGLWDEQFF

clone size: -
D gene: -
J gene: TRBJ2-1
V gene: TRBV19
CDR3 DNA: TGTGCCAGTAGTTGGGGCAGGGTTAGCTCCTACAATGAGCAGTTCTTC
CDR3 protein: CASSWGRVSSYNEQFF

clone size: -
D gene: TRBD2
J gene: TRBJ2-7
V gene: TRBV27
CDR3 DNA: TGTGCCAGCAGTCCAGGGATAGCGGGAGGGCTAGACGAGCAGTACTTC
CDR3 protein: CASSPGIAGGLDEQYF

clone size: -
D gene: -
J gene: TRBJ2-3
V gene: TRBV27
CDR3 DNA: TGTGCCAGCAGGAGGGGGATAGCTGGCACAGATACGCAGTATTTT
CDR3 protein: CASRRGIAGTDTQYF

clone size: -
D gene: -
J gene: TRBJ2-1
V gene: TRBV4-1
CDR3 DNA: TGCGCCAGCAGCCAAGAAAGGAGGGTGTTAGAGCAGTTCTTC
CDR3 protein: CASSQERRVLEQFF

clone size: -
D gene: -
J gene: TRBJ2-1
V gene: TRBV29-1
CDR3 DNA: TGCAGCGCAAAAACCCCGCGGAATGAGCAGTTCTTC
CDR3 protein: CSAKTPRNEQFF

clone size: -
D gene: TRBD2
J gene: TRBJ2-5
V gene: TRBV9
CDR3 DNA: TGTGCCAGCAGCGTACGGTCGACTAGCGGGAGACAAGAGACCCAGTACTTC
CDR3 protein: CASSVRSTSGRQETQYF

clone size: few
D gene: TRBD2
J gene: TRBJ2-1
V gene: TRBV4-1
CDR3 DNA: TGCGCCAGCAGCCCTGTTGGACTAGCGGGAGAGCAGTTCTTC
CDR3 protein: CASSPVGLAGEQFF

clone size: once
D gene: -
J gene: TRBJ1-1
V gene: TRBV18
CDR3 DNA: TGTGCCAGCTCACCACCGTCGGTAAACACTGAAGCTTTCTTT
CDR3 protein: CASSPPSVNTEAFF